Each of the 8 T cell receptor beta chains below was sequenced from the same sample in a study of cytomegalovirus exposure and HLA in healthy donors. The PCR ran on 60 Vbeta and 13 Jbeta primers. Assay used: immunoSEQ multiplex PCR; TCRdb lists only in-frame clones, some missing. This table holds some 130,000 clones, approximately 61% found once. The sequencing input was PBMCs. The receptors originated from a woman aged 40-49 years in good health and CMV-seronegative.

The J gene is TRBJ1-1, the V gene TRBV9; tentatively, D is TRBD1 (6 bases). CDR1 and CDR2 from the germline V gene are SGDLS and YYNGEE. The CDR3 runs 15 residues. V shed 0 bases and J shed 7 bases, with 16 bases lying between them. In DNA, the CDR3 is TGTGCCAGCAGCGTAGCTGGTCAGGGGCTGAGTGAAGCTTTCTTT. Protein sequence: CASSVAGQGLSEAFF.

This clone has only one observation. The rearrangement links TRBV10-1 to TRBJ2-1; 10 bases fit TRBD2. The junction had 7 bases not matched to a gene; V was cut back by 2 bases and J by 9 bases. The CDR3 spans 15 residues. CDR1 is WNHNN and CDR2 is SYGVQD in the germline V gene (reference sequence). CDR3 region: CASSEASGGRGEQFF. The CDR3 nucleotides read TGCGCCAGCAGTGAGGCTAGCGGGGGCCGGGGTGAGCAGTTCTTC.

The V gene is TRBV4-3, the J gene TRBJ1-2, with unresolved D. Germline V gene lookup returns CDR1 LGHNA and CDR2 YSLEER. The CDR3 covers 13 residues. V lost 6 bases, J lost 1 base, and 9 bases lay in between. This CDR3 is CASSRDFNYGYTF. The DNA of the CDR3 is TGCGCCAGCAGTCGGGATTTTAACTATGGCTACACCTTC.

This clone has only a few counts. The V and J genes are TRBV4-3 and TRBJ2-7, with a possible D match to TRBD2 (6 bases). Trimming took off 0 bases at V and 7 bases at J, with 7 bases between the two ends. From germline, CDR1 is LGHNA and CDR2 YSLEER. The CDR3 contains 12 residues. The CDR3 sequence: CASSQDGGEQYF. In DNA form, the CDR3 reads TGCGCCAGCAGCCAAGATGGGGGGGAGCAGTACTTC.

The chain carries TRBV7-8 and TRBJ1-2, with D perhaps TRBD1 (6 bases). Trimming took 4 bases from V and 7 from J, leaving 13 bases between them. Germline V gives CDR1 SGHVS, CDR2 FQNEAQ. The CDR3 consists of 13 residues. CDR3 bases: TGTGCCAGCAGCTACCTCAGGGGTCCTGGCTACACCTTC. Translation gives CASSYLRGPGYTF.

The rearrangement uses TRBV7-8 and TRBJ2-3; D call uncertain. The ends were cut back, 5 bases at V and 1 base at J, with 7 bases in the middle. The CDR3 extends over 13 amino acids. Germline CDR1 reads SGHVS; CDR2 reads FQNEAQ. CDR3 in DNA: TGTGCCAGCAGCGTTCAGGGCACAGATACGCAGTATTTT. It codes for CASSVQGTDTQYF.

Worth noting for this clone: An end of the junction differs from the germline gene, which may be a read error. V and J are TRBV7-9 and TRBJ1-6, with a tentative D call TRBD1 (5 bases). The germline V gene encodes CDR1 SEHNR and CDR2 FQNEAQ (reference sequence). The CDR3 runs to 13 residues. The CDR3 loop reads CSSSGRDASPLHF. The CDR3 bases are TGTTCCAGCAGCGGGAGGGACGCGTCACCCCTCCACTTT.

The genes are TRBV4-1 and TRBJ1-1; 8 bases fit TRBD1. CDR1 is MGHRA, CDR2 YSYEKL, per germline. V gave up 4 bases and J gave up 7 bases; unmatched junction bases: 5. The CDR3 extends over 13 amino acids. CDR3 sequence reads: CASSLSTGDEAFF. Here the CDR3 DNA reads TGCGCCAGCAGCCTCTCGACAGGGGATGAAGCTTTCTTT.